This TCR beta chain was sequenced during a study of cytomegalovirus exposure and HLA in healthy donors. The CDR3 has 16 residues. V gave up 1 base and J gave up 2 bases, with 13 bases separating them. CDR1 and CDR2 (germline): SGHKS, YYEKEE (reference sequence). The study drew the donors from its roughly 120-subject validation cohort, separate from the roughly 700-subject first cohort. Clones were sequenced by immunoSEQ multiplex PCR, and TCRdb holds only the in-frame ones, with some missing. There are about 120,000 clones in the sample; 88% occur only once, and roughly 4.4% lies in the top ten. The receptor was derived from a young man in good health and CMV-seropositive. Specimen: PBMCs. This chain links TRBV5-5 with TRBJ1-5; D is ambiguous. The CDR3 is CASSLRGVGGNQPQHF. As DNA, the CDR3 is TGTGCCAGCAGCTTGCGAGGTGTCGGCGGCAATCAGCCCCAGCATTTT.